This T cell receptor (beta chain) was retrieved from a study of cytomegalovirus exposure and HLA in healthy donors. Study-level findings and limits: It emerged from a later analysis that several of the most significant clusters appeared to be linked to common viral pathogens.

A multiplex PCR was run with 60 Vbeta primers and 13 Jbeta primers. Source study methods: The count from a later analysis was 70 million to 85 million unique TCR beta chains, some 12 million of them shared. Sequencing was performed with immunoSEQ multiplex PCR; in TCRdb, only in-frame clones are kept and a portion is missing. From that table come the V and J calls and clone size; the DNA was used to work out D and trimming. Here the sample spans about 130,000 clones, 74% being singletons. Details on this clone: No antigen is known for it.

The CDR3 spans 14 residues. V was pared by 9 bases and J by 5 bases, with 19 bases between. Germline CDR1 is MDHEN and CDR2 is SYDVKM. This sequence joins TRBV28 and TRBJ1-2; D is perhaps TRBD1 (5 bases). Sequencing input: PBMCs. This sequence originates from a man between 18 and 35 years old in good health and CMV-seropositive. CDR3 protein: CASSAVGGVYGYTF. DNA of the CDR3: TGTGCCAGTTCGGCGGTCGGGGGAGTGTATGGCTACACCTTC.